The source of this T cell receptor beta chain is a study of blood T cell repertoires in COVID-19. About the study: Italy, Spain and the United States were the sources of the convalescent and acute COVID-19 samples. In each case, the material was cDNA or gDNA derived from T cells, B-cell-depleted T cells, or PBMCs.

The V and J ends lost 6 bases and 6 bases respectively, with 5 bases between them. CDR1 and CDR2 from the germline V gene are MNHEY and SVGAGI. The CDR3 covers 11 residues. Here immunoSEQ multiplex PCR was the method, and the copy in TCRdb shows in-frame clones only, minus some. The table records 190,000 or so clones, 87% of them present only once. The clonotype comes from a woman aged 18-29 years who had recovered from COVID-19. The sequencing sample was made of peripheral blood. V usage is TRBV6-5 and J usage is TRBJ2-2; D gene ambiguous. The CDR3 loop is CASRTAGELFF. CDR3 DNA: TGTGCCAGCAGAACGGCCGGGGAGCTGTTTTTT.